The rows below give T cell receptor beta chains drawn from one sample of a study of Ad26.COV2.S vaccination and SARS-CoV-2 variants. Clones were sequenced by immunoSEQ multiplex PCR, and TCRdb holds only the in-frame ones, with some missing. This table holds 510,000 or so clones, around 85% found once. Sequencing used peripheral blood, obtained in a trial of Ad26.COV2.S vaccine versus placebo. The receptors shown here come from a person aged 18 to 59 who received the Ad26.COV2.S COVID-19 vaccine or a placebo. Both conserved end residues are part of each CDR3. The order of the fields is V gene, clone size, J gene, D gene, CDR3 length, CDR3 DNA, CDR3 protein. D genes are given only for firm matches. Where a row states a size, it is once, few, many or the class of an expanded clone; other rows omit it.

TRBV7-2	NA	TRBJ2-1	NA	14	TGTGCCAGCAGCGAATCTATCCTCCCACTTGAGCAATTCTTC	CASSESILPLEQFF
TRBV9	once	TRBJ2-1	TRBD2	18	TGTGCCAGCCACCGAGAGGGCGGGAGGCGAAGCTCCTACAATGAGCAGTTCTTC	CASHREGGRRSSYNEQFF
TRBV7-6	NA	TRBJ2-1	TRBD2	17	TGTGCCAGCAGCCAAGCCGAGACTAGCGGGAGTGACAATGAGCAGTTCTTC	CASSQAETSGSDNEQFF
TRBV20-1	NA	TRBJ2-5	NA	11	TGCAGTGCTAAAGGGGACCCGGCGACGTACTTC	CSAKGDPATYF
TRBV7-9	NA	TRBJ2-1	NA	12	TGTGCCAGCAGCTTAGTGTCGGATGAGCAGTTCTTC	CASSLVSDEQFF
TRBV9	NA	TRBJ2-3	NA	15	TGTGCCAGCAGCGTAGTAGGCTCCCCCACAGATACGCAGTATTTT	CASSVVGSPTDTQYF
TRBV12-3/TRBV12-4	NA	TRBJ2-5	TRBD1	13	TGTGCCAGCAGTTTCCCCACAGGGGGGACCCAGTACTTC	CASSFPTGGTQYF
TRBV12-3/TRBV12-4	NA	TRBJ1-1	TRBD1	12	TGTGCCAGCAGTTTAGGGACAGGTGAAGCTTTCTTT	CASSLGTGEAFF
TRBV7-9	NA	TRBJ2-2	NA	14	TGTGCCAGCAGCTTAAGCGGAATGACCGGGGAGCTGTTTTTT	CASSLSGMTGELFF
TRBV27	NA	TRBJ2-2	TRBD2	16	TGTGCCAGCAGTCCCGGACTAGCGCGTGACACCGGGGAGCTGTTTTTT	CASSPGLARDTGELFF
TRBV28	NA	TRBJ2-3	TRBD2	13	TGTGCCAGCTCTCGGGGGGGTACGGATACGCAGTATTTT	CASSRGGTDTQYF
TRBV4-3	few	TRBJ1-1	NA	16	TGCGCCAGCAGCCCAACAGGAGGCAGTTTGAACACTGAAGCTTTCTTT	CASSPTGGSLNTEAFF
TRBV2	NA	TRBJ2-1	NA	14	TGTGCCAGCACTGACCGCCTAGCTATGGGTGAGCAGTTCTTC	CASTDRLAMGEQFF
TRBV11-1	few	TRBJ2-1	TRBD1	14	TGTGCCAGCAGCCCCAGGACAGGGGGCAATGAGCAGTTCTTC	CASSPRTGGNEQFF
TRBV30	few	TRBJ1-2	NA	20	TGTGCCTGGAGTGTACGACATCTGGGGGACCCTGTGAGGTCTAACTATGGCTACACCTTC	CAWSVRHLGDPVRSNYGYTF
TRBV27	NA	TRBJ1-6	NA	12	TGTGCCAGCAGTTTGAGTGATTCACCCCTCCACTTT	CASSLSDSPLHF
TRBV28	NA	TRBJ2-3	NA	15	TGTGCCAGCAGAAATGGACCGGGGGCATCAGATACGCAGTATTTT	CASRNGPGASDTQYF
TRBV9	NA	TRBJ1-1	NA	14	TGTGCCAGCAGCGTGGGGATAGGGCTCACTGAAGCTTTCTTT	CASSVGIGLTEAFF
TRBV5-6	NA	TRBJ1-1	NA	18	TGTGCCAGCAGCTTGGCCATGTTCCAGGTTTCGTCGAGGACTGAAGCTTTCTTT	CASSLAMFQVSSRTEAFF
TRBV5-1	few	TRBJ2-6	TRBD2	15	TGCGCCAGCAGGACTAGCGGCTCTGGGGCCAACGTCCTGACTTTC	CASRTSGSGANVLTF
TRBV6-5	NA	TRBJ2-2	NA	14	TGTGCCAGCAGTAGGGACCCCTGGATCGGGGAGCTGTTTTTT	CASSRDPWIGELFF
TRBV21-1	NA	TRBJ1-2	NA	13	TGTGCCAGCATCTCACTCGACAGGGATGCCTACACCTTC	CASISLDRDAYTF
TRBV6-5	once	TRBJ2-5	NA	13	TGTGCCAGCAGCCTAGGAATTGGGGAGACCCAGTACTTC	CASSLGIGETQYF
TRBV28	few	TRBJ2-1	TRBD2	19	TGTGCCAGCTCCGGGACTAGCGGGAGAGGGAGACTTGATTTTAATGAGCAGTTCTTC	CASSGTSGRGRLDFNEQFF
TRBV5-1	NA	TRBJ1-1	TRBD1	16	TGCGCCAGCAGCTCCGCGACAGGGGGTAGGGGTACTGAAGCTTTCTTT	CASSSATGGRGTEAFF
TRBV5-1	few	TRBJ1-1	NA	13	TGCGCCAGCCACCAAACAGCGAACACTGAAGCTTTCTTT	CASHQTANTEAFF
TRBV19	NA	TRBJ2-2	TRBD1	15	TGTGCCAGTAGTCTGAGGACAGGGTTAACCGGGGAGCTGTTTTTT	CASSLRTGLTGELFF
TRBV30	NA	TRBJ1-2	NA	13	TGTGCCAGCGGCCCCGTGGATAACTATGGCTACACCTTC	CASGPVDNYGYTF
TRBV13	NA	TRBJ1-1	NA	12	TGTGCCAGCAGCTTAGGAGGAAGAAAAGCTTTCTTT	CASSLGGRKAFF
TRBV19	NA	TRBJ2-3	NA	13	TGTGCCAGTAGTATGAAGGCGGGAGATACGCAGTATTTT	CASSMKAGDTQYF
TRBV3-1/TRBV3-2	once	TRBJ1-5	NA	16	TGTGCCAGCAGCCAAGGTCCCGCCGCGAGCAATCAGCCCCAGCATTTT	CASSQGPAASNQPQHF
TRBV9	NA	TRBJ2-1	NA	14	TGTGCCAGCAGCGTAGAGACGGGAGTGGGTGAGCAGTTCTTC	CASSVETGVGEQFF
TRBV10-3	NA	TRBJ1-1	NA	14	TGTGCCATCAGAGCTGACAGGAGTAACACTGAAGCTTTCTTT	CAIRADRSNTEAFF
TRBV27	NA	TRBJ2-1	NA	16	TGTGCCAGCAGTCCGCTTGATAGCGGCAGGAAGAATGAGCAGTTCTTC	CASSPLDSGRKNEQFF
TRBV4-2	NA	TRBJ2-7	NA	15	TGTGCCAGCAGCCAAGAAGGGGGGGCAGGCTACGAGCAGTACTTC	CASSQEGGAGYEQYF
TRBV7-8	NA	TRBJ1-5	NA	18	TGTGCCAGCAGCAAAAAAGGTTTCGGGGGAGAAAGCAATCAGCCCCAGCATTTT	CASSKKGFGGESNQPQHF
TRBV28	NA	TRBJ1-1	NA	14	TGTGCCAGCAGTTTACCCCAGGGGAACACTGAAGCTTTCTTT	CASSLPQGNTEAFF
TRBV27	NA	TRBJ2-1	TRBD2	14	TGTGCCAGCAGTCAATCCCGGGGGGTCGGTGAGCAGTTCTTC	CASSQSRGVGEQFF
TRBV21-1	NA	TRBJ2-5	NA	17	TGTGCCAGCAGCAAACTGGGGCGGCGGGGTATCGGGGAGACCCAGTACTTC	CASSKLGRRGIGETQYF
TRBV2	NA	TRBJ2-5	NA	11	TGTGCCAGCGCCTCGGTCGAGACCCAGTACTTC	CASASVETQYF
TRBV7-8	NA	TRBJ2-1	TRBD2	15	TGTGCCAGCAGCTTTAGCGGGCAATCCTACAATGAGCAGTTCTTC	CASSFSGQSYNEQFF
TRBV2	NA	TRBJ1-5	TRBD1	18	TGTGCCAGCAGTGGGGGGGACAGTACCCTCACCCCGGGTCAGCCCCAGCATTTT	CASSGGDSTLTPGQPQHF
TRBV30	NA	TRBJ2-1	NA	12	TGTGCCTGGAGTGTCAGAGGGAATGAGCAGTTCTTC	CAWSVRGNEQFF
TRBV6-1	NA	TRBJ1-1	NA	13	TGTGCCAGCAGTGATGCACCGGGACTTCAAGCTTTCTTT	CASSDAPGLQAFF
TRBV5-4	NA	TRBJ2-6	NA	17	TGTGCCAGCAGCCCCACTCTGTTGACCTCTGGGGCCAACGTCCTGACTTTC	CASSPTLLTSGANVLTF
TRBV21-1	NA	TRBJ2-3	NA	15	TGTGCCAGCAGCTACCGGACTAGCCGTACAGATACGCAGTATTTT	CASSYRTSRTDTQYF
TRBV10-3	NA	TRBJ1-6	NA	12	TGTGCCACCAGAGGGCTGAATTCACCCCTCCACTTT	CATRGLNSPLHF
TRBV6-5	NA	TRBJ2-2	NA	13	TGTGCCACCCAGGGAACGAACACCGGGGAGCTGTTTTTT	CATQGTNTGELFF
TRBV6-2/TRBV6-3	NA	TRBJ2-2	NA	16	TGTGCCAGCAGTTACTCCGGGACTCCGAACACCGGGGAGCTGTTTTTT	CASSYSGTPNTGELFF
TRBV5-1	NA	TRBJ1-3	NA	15	TGCGCCAGCAGCTTGTCTCCGGACTCTGGAAACACCATATATTTT	CASSLSPDSGNTIYF
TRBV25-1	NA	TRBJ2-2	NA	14	TGTGCCAGCAGCACCGGGGGAGGCACCGGGGAGCTGTTTTTT	CASSTGGGTGELFF
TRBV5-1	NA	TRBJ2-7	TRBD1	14	TGCGCCAGCAGTCCTGGACAGGGGAGCGGCGAGCAGTACTTC	CASSPGQGSGEQYF
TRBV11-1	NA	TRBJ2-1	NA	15	TGTGCCAGCAGTTATACAGCGGGCCGCTTCAATGAGCAGTTCTTC	CASSYTAGRFNEQFF
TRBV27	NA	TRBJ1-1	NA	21	TGTGCCAGCAACATTCAGGGTTCGCACAGTTCGGACAGACCGAAACACACTGAAGCTTTCTTT	CASNIQGSHSSDRPKHTEAFF
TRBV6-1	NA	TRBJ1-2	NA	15	TGTGCCAGCAGTGAACAGGGACATCGCTCCGGGGGCTACACCTTC	CASSEQGHRSGGYTF
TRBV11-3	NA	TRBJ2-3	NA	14	TGTGCCAGCAGTCCTGGGACTTCTCAGATACGGCAGTATTTT	CASSPGTSQIRQYF
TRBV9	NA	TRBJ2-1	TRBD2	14	TGTGCCAGCTCCCCAGCGGGACGGGCCAGGGAGCAGTTCTTC	CASSPAGRAREQFF
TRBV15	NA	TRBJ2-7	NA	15	TGTGCCACCAGCAGAGCCAGGACGTTTCCCTACGAGCAGTACTTC	CATSRARTFPYEQYF
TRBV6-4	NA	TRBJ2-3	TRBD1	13	TGTGCCAGCAGTGACTCGACAGGGCTAACGCAGTATTTT	CASSDSTGLTQYF